Below, 15 T cell receptor beta chains from the same sample are listed, as sequenced in a study of T-cell memory formation after mild COVID-19. TCRdb re-analysed the 5' RACE reads in MiXCR, keeping a single row per CDR3 protein. The repertoire holds around 370,000 distinct CDR3 sequences, with around 21% as singletons. Sequenced sample: PBMCs or a T cell subset sorted from them (not recorded which). Every receptor here comes from an adult woman who had mild COVID-19 (a few samples of this study predate the infection). Cell type and time point are not known.

In its sample, this clonotype was seen many times. The rearrangement links TRBV7-2 to TRBJ2-7, with D perhaps TRBD2 (5 bases). The germline V gene encodes CDR1 SGHTA and CDR2 FQGNSA. The ends were cut back, 5 bases at V and 3 bases at J, with 8 bases in the middle. The CDR3 totals 12 residues. The CDR3 here is CASSQDFYEQYF. CDR3 nucleotides: TGTGCCAGCAGCCAGGACTTCTACGAGCAGTACTTC.

V usage is TRBV20-1 and J usage is TRBJ2-7, with D tentatively TRBD2 (6 bases). The length of the CDR3 is 16 residues. The germline V gene encodes CDR1 DFQATT and CDR2 SNEGSKA (reference sequence). Trimming took off 2 bases at V and 3 bases at J, with 20 bases between the two ends. CDR3: CSARHTSRSTFYEQYF. The CDR3 DNA reads as TGCAGTGCTAGACACACTAGCAGGAGCACCTTCTACGAGCAGTACTTC.

V gene TRBV20-1 combines with J gene TRBJ2-3; 7 positions match TRBD1. Germline CDR1 DFQATT, CDR2 SNEGSKA (reference sequence). This CDR3 region has 13 residues. Trimming at V came to 5 bases and at J to 3 bases, leaving 5 bases not matched to a gene. CDR3 DNA: TGCAGTGCTGACAGGGCGGCAACAGATACGCAGTATTTT. Translated, it gives CSADRAATDTQYF.

There are a few counts of this clonotype. The chain couples TRBV5-1 to TRBJ2-4; D gene unclear. The length of the CDR3 is 11 residues. Between the trimmed V and J ends, which lost 7 bases and 11 bases, there was a span of 13 bases. Per germline, CDR1 SGHRS and CDR2 YFSETQ. In nucleotides, the CDR3 is TGCGCCAGCTATCCCTCCGGTGTTCAGTACTTC. This codes for CASYPSGVQYF.

The table lists this clonotype with many counts. The rearrangement joins TRBV20-1 to TRBJ1-1; D unclear. The CDR3 covers 13 residues. Per the germline V gene, CDR1 is DFQATT and CDR2 is SNEGSKA (reference sequence). V was trimmed by 5 bases and J by 3 bases, leaving 13 bases between them. CDR3 DNA sequence: TGCAGTGCTCCAAACCCCGAGGACACTGAAGCTTTCTTT. Translating gives CSAPNPEDTEAFF.

This chain connects TRBV10-3 to TRBJ1-2; TRBD1 is a possible D gene (6 bases). This CDR3 spans 13 amino acids. Trimming stripped 8 bases from V and 8 bases from J, with 18 bases between. CDR1 ENHRY and CDR2 SYGVKD come from the germline V gene. CDR3 in amino acids: CAIAPQGRGGYTF. The DNA for the CDR3 is TGTGCCATCGCACCACAGGGCCGGGGGGGCTACACCTTC.

This chain uses TRBV23-1 with TRBJ1-2; D unresolved. TRBV23-1 is an ORF for which the function is uncertain. This CDR3 is built from 15 residues. V lost 1 base and J 3 bases, leaving 12 bases between the germline ends. CDR3 amino acids: CASSQCKGGDYGYTF. In nucleotides, the CDR3 is TGCGCCAGCAGTCAATGTAAGGGCGGAGACTATGGCTACACCTTC.

The chain recombines TRBV7-6 with TRBJ2-7; D gene unclear. CDR1 and CDR2 from the germline V gene are SGHVS and FNYEAQ. V shed 1 base and J shed 3 bases, with 10 bases lying between them. The CDR3 consists of 14 residues. CDR3 sequence reads: CASSLEAAGYEQYF. The CDR3 DNA follows: TGTGCCAGCAGCTTAGAGGCAGCAGGCTACGAGCAGTACTTC.

The sample holds a few counts of this clonotype. V gene TRBV5-1 combines with J gene TRBJ2-3; TRBD1 agrees at 7 bases. V shed 3 bases, J shed 2 bases, and the junction held 6 bases outside the gene matches. The CDR3 sequence is 15 residues long. Germline CDR1 and CDR2: SGHRS and YFSETQ. CDR3 nucleotide sequence: TGCGCCAGCAGCTCGGTTACAGGGGTCACAGATACGCAGTATTTT. Translation: CASSSVTGVTDTQYF.

The V gene is TRBV20-1, the J gene TRBJ1-1; D remains ambiguous. This CDR3 has 13 residues. Per the germline V gene, CDR1 is DFQATT and CDR2 is SNEGSKA (reference sequence). The V end lost 0 bases, the J end lost 5 bases, and 10 bases lay between the germline ends. The CDR3 is CSARDTYGTEAFF. As DNA, the CDR3 is TGCAGTGCTAGAGATACCTACGGGACTGAAGCTTTCTTT.

V is TRBV14 and J is TRBJ2-1, with 9 bases fitting TRBD2. CDR1 is SGHDN, CDR2 FVKESK, per germline. CDR3 length equals 13 residues. With V trimmed by 4 bases and J by 8 bases, 3 bases remained unmatched. CDR3 DNA: TGTGCCAGCAGCCGCGGGGGGGCCCATGAGCAGTTCTTC. Translating gives CASSRGGAHEQFF.

There are a few counts of this clonotype. The rearrangement joins TRBV6-2 or TRBV6-3 to TRBJ2-1, with TRBD2 matching 10 bases. The CDR3 covers 15 residues. Germline V gene lookup returns CDR1 MNHEY and CDR2 SVGEGT. J was trimmed by 7 bases and V by 6 bases; bases with no gene match: 9. CDR3 sequence (DNA): TGTGCCAGCAGCCGTCTAGCGGGAGTGGAGAATGAGCAGTTCTTC. It is translated as CASSRLAGVENEQFF.

This clonotype was observed a few times. The rearrangement joins TRBV7-2 to TRBJ2-1, with 7 bases identical to TRBD2. The CDR3 runs to 15 residues. With V trimmed by 3 bases and J by 4 bases, 6 bases remained unmatched. CDR1 and CDR2 (germline): SGHTA, FQGNSA. CDR3 DNA sequence: TGTGCCAGCAGCTTCGGGACTACCCCTTACAATGAGCAGTTCTTC. Translation: CASSFGTTPYNEQFF.

This clonotype was seen ten or more times. The chain carries TRBV2 and TRBJ2-2; D possibly corresponds to TRBD1 (6 bases). There are 13 residues in the CDR3. CDR1 is SNHLY and CDR2 is FYNNEI in the germline V gene. The V gene lost 6 bases and the J gene lost 7 bases, with 12 bases spanning the gap. CDR3 in amino acids: CASRGARGGELFF. CDR3 nucleotides: TGTGCCAGCAGGGGAGCCAGGGGCGGGGAGCTGTTTTTT.

The CDR3 protein is CASSLGRDLGEQYF. CDR3 nucleotides: TGTGCCAGCAGCTTAGGGCGGGACTTAGGCGAGCAGTACTTC. This chain uses TRBV7-8 with TRBJ2-7; D perhaps matches TRBD2 (6 bases). V was cut by 1 base and J by 6 bases, with 13 bases left in between. Germline values: CDR1 SGHVS, CDR2 FQNEAQ. The length of the CDR3 is 14 residues.